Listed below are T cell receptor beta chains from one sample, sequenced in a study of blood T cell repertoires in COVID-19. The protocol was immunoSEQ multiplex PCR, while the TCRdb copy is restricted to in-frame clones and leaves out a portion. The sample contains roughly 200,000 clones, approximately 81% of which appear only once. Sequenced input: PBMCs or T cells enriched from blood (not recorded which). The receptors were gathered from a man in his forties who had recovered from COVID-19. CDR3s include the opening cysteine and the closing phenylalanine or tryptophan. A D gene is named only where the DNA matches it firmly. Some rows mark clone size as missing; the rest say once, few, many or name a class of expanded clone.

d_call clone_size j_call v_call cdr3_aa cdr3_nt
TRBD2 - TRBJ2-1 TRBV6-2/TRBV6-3 CASSRTGTSGRLEQFF TGTGCCAGCAGCCGAACCGGGACTAGCGGGAGGCTGGAGCAGTTCTTC
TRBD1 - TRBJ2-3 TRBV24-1 CATSDARTGGGTDTQYF TGTGCCACCAGTGACGCAAGGACAGGGGGTGGCACAGATACGCAGTATTTT
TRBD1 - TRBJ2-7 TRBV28 CASSTWNRGYEQYF TGTGCCAGCAGTACTTGGAACAGGGGCTACGAGCAGTACTTC
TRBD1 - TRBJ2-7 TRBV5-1 CASSLTQGVDEQYF TGCGCCAGCAGCTTGACGCAGGGGGTCGACGAGCAGTACTTC
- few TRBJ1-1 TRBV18 CASSEYGGSGEEAFF TGTGCCAGCTCTGAGTACGGAGGGTCGGGGGAAGAAGCTTTCTTT
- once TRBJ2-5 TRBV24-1 CATSDSRGSETQYF TGTGCCACCAGTGATTCCCGGGGGTCCGAGACCCAGTACTTC
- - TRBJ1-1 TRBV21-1 CASSKVTGVPEAFF TGTGCCAGCAGCAAAGTAACAGGGGTACCTGAAGCTTTCTTT
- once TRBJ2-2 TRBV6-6 CASSFRGGLFF TGTGCCAGCAGTTTCAGGGGTGGGCTGTTTTTT
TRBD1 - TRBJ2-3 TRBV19 CASSDRGDADTQYF TGTGCCAGTAGCGACAGGGGGGATGCAGATACGCAGTATTTT
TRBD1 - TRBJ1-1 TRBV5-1 CASSPRDRVNTEAFF TGCGCCAGCAGCCCCCGGGACAGGGTGAACACTGAAGCTTTCTTT
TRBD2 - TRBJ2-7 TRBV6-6 CASTRLAGDSLEQYF TGTGCCAGCACCCGACTAGCGGGAGACTCCCTCGAGCAGTACTTC
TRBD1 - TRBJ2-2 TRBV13 CASSSQGLLNTGELFF TGTGCCAGCAGCTCACAGGGGTTACTGAACACCGGGGAGCTGTTTTTT
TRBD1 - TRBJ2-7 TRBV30 CAWSATGQGVYEQYF TGTGCCTGGAGTGCAACGGGACAGGGTGTATACGAGCAGTACTTC
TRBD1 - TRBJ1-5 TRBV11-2 CASSRDRGANQPQHF TGTGCCAGCAGCCGGGACAGGGGGGCAAATCAGCCCCAGCATTTT
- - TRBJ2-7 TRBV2 CASGEDSVYEQYF TGTGCCAGCGGAGAGGACAGCGTCTACGAGCAGTACTTC
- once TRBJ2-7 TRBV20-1 CSVEEGYEQYF TGCAGCGTGGAGGAGGGTTACGAGCAGTACTTC
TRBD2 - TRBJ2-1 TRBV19 CASSWTSGSGNEQFF TGTGCCAGTAGTTGGACTAGCGGGAGTGGCAATGAGCAGTTCTTC
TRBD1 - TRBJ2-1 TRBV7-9 CASSLVESGGYNEQFF TGTGCCAGCAGCTTAGTCGAGTCAGGGGGCTACAATGAGCAGTTCTTC
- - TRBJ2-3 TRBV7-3 CASSLNLANTDTQYF TGTGCCAGCAGCTTAAACCTAGCGAACACAGATACGCAGTATTTT
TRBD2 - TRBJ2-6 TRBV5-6 CASSLGLAVPSGANVLTF TGTGCCAGCAGCTTAGGACTAGCGGTCCCATCTGGGGCCAACGTCCTGACTTTC
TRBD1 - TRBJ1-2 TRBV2 CASSEGWDRLGYTF TGTGCCAGCAGTGAAGGATGGGACAGGCTTGGCTACACCTTC
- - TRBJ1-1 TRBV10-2 CASRRTGLTEAFF TGCGCCAGCAGACGCACAGGGCTCACTGAAGCTTTCTTT
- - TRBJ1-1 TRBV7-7 CASSARSRGRFSSGNTEAFF TGTGCTAGCAGCGCCCGATCCCGGGGGAGATTTTCTTCGGGGAACACTGAAGCTTTCTTT
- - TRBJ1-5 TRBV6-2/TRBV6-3 CASSYSTAQPQHF TGTGCCAGCAGTTACTCGACAGCTCAGCCCCAGCATTTT
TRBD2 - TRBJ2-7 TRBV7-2 CASSSMGLAVYEQYF TGTGCCAGCAGCTCAATGGGACTAGCCGTCTACGAGCAGTACTTC
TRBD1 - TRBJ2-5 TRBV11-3 CASSLGRQGFVWETQYF TGTGCCAGCAGCCTTGGAAGACAGGGTTTTGTTTGGGAGACCCAGTACTTC
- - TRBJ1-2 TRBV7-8 CASSLESGVSGYGYTF TGTGCCAGCAGCTTAGAGTCTGGAGTGTCGGGCTATGGCTACACCTTC
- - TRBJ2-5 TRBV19 CASSIDHHQRAPWETQYF TGTGCCAGTAGTATAGATCATCATCAGCGGGCACCCTGGGAGACCCAGTACTTC
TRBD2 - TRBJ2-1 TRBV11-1 CASSSIAGDSYNEQFF TGTGCCAGCAGCTCCATAGCGGGAGATAGCTACAATGAGCAGTTCTTC
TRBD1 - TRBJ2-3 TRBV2 CASSDDRVKGTDTQYF TGTGCCAGCAGTGACGACAGGGTAAAAGGCACAGATACGCAGTATTTT
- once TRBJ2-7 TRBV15 CATSGNFKASVRSYEQYF TGTGCCACCAGCGGTAACTTCAAGGCTAGCGTTCGAAGCTACGAGCAGTACTTC
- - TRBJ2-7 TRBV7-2 CASSLRGSYEQYF TGTGCCAGCAGCTTACGGGGGTCCTACGAGCAGTACTTC
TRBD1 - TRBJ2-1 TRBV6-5 CASSYTGQTGRGEQFF TGTGCCAGCAGTTACACGGGACAGACGGGAAGAGGTGAGCAGTTCTTC
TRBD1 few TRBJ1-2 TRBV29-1 CSVGDRPNYGYTF TGCAGCGTGGGGGACAGACCTAACTATGGCTACACCTTC
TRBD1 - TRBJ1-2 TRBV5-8 CASSSRDRNYGYTF TGTGCCAGCAGCTCGAGGGACAGAAACTATGGCTACACCTTC
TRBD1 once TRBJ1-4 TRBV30 CAWSRDSNEKLFF TGTGCCTGGAGCCGGGACAGTAATGAAAAACTGTTTTTT
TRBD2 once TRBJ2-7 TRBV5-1 CASRLASGSYEQYF TGCGCCAGCAGACTTGCTAGCGGGTCCTACGAGCAGTACTTC
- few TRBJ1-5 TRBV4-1 CASSQVISGDQPQHF TGCGCCAGCAGCCAAGTCATATCAGGGGACCAGCCCCAGCATTTT
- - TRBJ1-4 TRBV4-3 CASSPRDTEKLFF TGCGCCAGCAGCCCCCGGGACACTGAAAAACTGTTTTTT
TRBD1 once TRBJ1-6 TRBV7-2 CASSARQGENSPLHF TGTGCCAGCAGCGCCCGACAGGGAGAAAATTCACCCCTCCACTTT
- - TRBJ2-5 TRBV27 CASSLRDYQETQYF TGTGCCAGCAGTTTGAGGGACTACCAAGAGACCCAGTACTTC
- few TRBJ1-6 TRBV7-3 CASSYGIYNSPLHF TGTGCCAGCAGCTACGGGATCTATAATTCACCCCTCCACTTT
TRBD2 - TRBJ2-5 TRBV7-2 CASSLGTSQETQYF TGTGCCAGCAGCCTGGGGACTAGCCAAGAGACCCAGTACTTC
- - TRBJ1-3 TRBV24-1 CATIRGNTIYF TGTGCCACCATCAGGGGAAACACCATATATTTT
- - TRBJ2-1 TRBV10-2 CASLGIRGRTPNEQFF TGCGCCAGCTTAGGCATTCGCGGGCGAACGCCTAATGAGCAGTTCTTC
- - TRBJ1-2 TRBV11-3 CASSLGADRSFYGYTF TGTGCCAGCAGCTTAGGGGCGGACAGAAGCTTTTATGGCTACACCTTC
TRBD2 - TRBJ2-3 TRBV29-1 CSGILAGVRTDTQYF TGCAGCGGAATTCTAGCGGGAGTAAGGACAGATACGCAGTATTTT
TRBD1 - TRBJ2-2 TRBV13 CASSPWGQVANTGELFF TGTGCCAGCAGCCCATGGGGACAGGTAGCGAACACCGGGGAGCTGTTTTTT
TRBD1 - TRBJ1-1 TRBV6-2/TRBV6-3 CASSTGTGGGLEAFF TGTGCCAGCAGCACCGGGACAGGGGGTGGTCTTGAAGCTTTCTTT
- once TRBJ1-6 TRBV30 CAWSTSEDSPLHF TGTGCCTGGAGTACATCCGAGGATTCACCCCTCCACTTT
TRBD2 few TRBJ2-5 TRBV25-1 CASSEFSGSRRTQYF TGTGCCAGCAGTGAATTTAGCGGGAGTCGCCGGACCCAGTACTTC
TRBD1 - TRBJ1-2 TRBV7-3 CASSATPGGLGYTF TGTGCCAGCAGCGCGACCCCAGGGGGTTTGGGCTACACCTTC
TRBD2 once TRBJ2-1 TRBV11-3 CASSLDRLAGTYNEQFF TGTGCCAGCAGCTTAGATCGCCTAGCGGGAACCTACAATGAGCAGTTCTTC
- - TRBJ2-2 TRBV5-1 CASSFITGLNTGELFF TGCGCCAGCAGCTTTATAACAGGGCTGAACACCGGGGAGCTGTTTTTT
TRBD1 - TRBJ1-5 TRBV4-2 CASSQEGTGGSSNQPQHF TGTGCCAGCAGCCAAGAAGGGACAGGGGGCTCGAGCAATCAGCCCCAGCATTTT
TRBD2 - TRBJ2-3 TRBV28 CASSPEASGRFRSDTQYF TGTGCCAGCAGCCCCGAGGCCAGCGGGAGGTTTCGATCAGATACGCAGTATTTT
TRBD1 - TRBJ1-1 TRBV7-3 CASSPQGGNTEAFF TGTGCCAGCAGCCCCCAGGGGGGGAACACTGAAGCTTTCTTT
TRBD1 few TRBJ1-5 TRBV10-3 CAISGTGGAGQPQHF TGTGCCATCAGTGGGACAGGGGGCGCGGGTCAGCCCCAGCATTTT
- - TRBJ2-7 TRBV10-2 CASSEESISSRLHEQYF TGCGCCAGCAGTGAGGAGTCAATCTCCTCACGCCTCCACGAGCAGTACTTC
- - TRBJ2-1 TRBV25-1 CASNGLKGSHEQFF TGTGCCAGCAACGGACTTAAGGGTTCCCATGAGCAGTTCTTC